Sequencing of this T cell receptor beta chain was carried out in a study of shared clonotypes between healthy human individuals. The overall study: Donors, aged 18 to 49, were a couple of women and a few men. Whole-study findings and limits: It was expected that sequencing depth would affect clonotype sharing among donors.

On this clone itself: The target antigen is unknown.

The test was conducted at deep level. Across several immunoSEQ plates, the genomic DNA of each subset was split evenly. The assay was immunoSEQ multiplex PCR, and TCRdb's table has in-frame clones only and misses some. The table has 2 million to 2.5 million clones, over 85% seen once; the top ten hold about 0.41%. The sequenced sample consisted of naive CD4+ T cells from PBMCs. The sample's subset: CD45RA+ positively selected. The sequence was obtained from a man aged 18 to 30 in good health. Some clones in this sample may be carry-over from other donors' samples.

CDR3 sequence reads: CASSQGGGLAQYEQYF. CDR3 DNA: TGTGCCAGCAGCCAGGGGGGGGGACTAGCTCAATACGAGCAGTACTTC. The V and J genes are TRBV28 and TRBJ2-7; 9 bases match TRBD2. From germline, CDR1 is MDHEN and CDR2 SYDVKM. J was trimmed by 4 bases and V by 6 bases; bases with no gene match: 13. The CDR3 covers 16 residues.